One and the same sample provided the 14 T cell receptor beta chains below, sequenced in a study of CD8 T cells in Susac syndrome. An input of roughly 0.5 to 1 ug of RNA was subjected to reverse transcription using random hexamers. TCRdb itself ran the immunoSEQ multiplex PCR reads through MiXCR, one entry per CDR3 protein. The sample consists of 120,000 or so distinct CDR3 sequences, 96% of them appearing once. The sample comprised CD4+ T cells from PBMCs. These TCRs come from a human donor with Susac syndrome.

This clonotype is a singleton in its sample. For the CDR3, the DNA is TGCGCCAGCAGTCATTATCTACAGGGTGGCACAGATACGCAGTATTTT. Protein: CASSHYLQGGTDTQYF. This chain joins TRBV23-1 and TRBJ2-3; tentative D call: TRBD1 (6 bases). TRBV23-1 is given ORF status, its function remaining uncertain. The CDR3 contains 16 residues. Trimming cost V 3 bases and J 1 base, with 14 bases left between them.

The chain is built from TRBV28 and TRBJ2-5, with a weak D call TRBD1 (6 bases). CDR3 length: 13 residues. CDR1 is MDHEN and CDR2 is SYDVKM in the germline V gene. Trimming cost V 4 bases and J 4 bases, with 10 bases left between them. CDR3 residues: CASSSDSRETQYF. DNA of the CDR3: TGTGCCAGCAGTTCGGACAGTCGAGAGACCCAGTACTTC.

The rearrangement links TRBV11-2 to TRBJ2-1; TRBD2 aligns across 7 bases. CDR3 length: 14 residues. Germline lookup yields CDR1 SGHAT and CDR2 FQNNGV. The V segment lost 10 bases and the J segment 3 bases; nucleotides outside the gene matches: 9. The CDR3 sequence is CATKREGIYNEQFF. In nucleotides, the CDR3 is TGTGCCACCAAGCGGGAAGGTATCTACAATGAGCAGTTCTTC.

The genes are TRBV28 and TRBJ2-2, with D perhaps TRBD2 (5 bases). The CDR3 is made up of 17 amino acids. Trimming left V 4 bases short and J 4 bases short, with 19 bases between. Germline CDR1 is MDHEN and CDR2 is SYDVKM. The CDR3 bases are TGTGCCAGCAGTTCGTCCCGGCCGCAGAGGGCCACCGGGGAGCTGTTTTTT. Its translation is CASSSSRPQRATGELFF.

CDR3 nucleotide sequence: TGTGCCTGTGCCGGGGAGCTGTTTTTT. Its translation: CACAGELFF. This chain connects TRBV7-9 to TRBJ2-2; D call uncertain. Trimming took off 11 bases at V and 6 bases at J, with 4 bases between the two ends. This CDR3 comprises 9 residues. Germline CDR1 and CDR2: SEHNR and FQNEAQ (reference sequence). The complete variable domain, with remaining parts taken from reference TRBV7-9 and TRBJ2-2, reads DTGVSQNPRHKITKRGQNVTFRCDPISEHNRLYWYRQTLGQGPEFLTYFQNEAQLEKSRLLSDRFSAERPKGSFSTLEIQRTEQGDSAMYLCACAGELFFGEGSRLTVL.

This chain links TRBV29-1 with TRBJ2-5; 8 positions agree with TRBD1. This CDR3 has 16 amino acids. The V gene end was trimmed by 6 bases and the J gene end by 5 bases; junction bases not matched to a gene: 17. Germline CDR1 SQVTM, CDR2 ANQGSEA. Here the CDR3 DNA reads TGCAGCGTCGCGGAGGGGATGACAGGGGCAGGGGAGACCCAGTACTTC. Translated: CSVAEGMTGAGETQYF.

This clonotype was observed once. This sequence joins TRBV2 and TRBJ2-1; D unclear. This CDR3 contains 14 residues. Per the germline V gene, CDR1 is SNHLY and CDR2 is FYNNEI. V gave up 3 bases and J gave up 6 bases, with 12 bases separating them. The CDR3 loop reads CASSDRAPGNEQFF. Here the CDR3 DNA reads TGTGCCAGCAGTGATCGAGCGCCGGGCAATGAGCAGTTCTTC.

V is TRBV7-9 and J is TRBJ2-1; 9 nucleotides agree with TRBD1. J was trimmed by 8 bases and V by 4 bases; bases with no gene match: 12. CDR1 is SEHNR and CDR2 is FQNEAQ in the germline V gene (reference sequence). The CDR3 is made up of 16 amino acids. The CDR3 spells CASSSRGTGSADEQFF. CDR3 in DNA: TGTGCCAGCAGCTCCCGAGGGACAGGGTCAGCCGATGAGCAGTTCTTC.

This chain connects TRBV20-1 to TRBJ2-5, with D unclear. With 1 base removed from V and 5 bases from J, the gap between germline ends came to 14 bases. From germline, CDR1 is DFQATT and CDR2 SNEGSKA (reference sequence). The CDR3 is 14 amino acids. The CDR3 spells CSARVVSHGETQYF. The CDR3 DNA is TGCAGTGCTAGAGTTGTATCCCACGGGGAGACCCAGTACTTC.

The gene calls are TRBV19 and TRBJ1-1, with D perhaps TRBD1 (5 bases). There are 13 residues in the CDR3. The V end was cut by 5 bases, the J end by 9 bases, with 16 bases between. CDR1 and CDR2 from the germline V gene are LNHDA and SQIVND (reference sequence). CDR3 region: CASSPGRDAKAFF. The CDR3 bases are TGTGCCAGTAGTCCCGGACGGGACGCTAAAGCTTTCTTT.

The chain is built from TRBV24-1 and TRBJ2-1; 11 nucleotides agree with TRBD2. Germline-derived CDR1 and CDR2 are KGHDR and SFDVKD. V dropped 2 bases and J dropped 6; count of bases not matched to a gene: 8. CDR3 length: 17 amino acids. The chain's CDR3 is CATSDSPGSGRANEQFF. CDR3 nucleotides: TGTGCCACCAGTGATTCTCCGGGTAGCGGGAGGGCCAATGAGCAGTTCTTC.

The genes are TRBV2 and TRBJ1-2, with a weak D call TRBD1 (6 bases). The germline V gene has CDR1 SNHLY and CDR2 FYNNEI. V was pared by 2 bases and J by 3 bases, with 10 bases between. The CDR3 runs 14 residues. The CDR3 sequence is CASSEQGLDYGYTF. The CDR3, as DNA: TGTGCCAGCAGTGAACAGGGGCTTGACTATGGCTACACCTTC.

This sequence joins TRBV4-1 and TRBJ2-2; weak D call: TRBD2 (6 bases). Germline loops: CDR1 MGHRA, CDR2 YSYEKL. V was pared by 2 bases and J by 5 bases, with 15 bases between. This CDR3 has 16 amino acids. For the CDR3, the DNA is TGCGCCAGCAGCCAATGGATAGCGGAAAATACCGGGGAGCTGTTTTTT. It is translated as CASSQWIAENTGELFF.

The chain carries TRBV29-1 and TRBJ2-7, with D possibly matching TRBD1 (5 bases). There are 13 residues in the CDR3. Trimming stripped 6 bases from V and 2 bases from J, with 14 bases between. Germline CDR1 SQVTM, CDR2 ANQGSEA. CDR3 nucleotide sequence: TGCAGCGTAACGACAGAGAGACCCTACGAGCAGTACTTC. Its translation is CSVTTERPYEQYF.